Below are 9 T cell receptor beta chains sequenced from a single sample in a study of cytomegalovirus exposure and HLA in healthy donors. The PCR ran on 60 Vbeta and 13 Jbeta primers. Sequencing used immunoSEQ multiplex PCR; TCRdb keeps in-frame clones, though not all of them. Of about 140,000 clones listed, 70% were seen once; the top ten hold 1.5% to 2%. Sequencing input: PBMCs. The source is a woman aged 30 to 39 in good health and CMV-seronegative.

This clone was counted once. The chain employs TRBV25-1 and TRBJ1-3; D gene uncertain. The CDR3 loop spans 15 amino acids. The germline V gene has CDR1 MGHDK and CDR2 SYGVNS. Trimming shortened V by 7 bases and J by 8 bases, and 21 bases separated the two germline ends. CDR3 in amino acids: CASTDEGSGKHTIYF. Here the CDR3 DNA reads TGTGCCAGCACAGACGAGGGCTCCGGAAAACACACCATATATTTT.

Only a few counts were recorded for this clone. This chain uses TRBV6-6 with TRBJ2-3, with 9 bases identical to TRBD1. This CDR3 is 16 amino acids long. The germline V gene encodes CDR1 MNHNY and CDR2 SVGAGI (reference sequence). V gave up 10 bases and J gave up 3 bases; unmatched junction bases: 14. The CDR3 loop is CATGILTGGHTDTQYF. The CDR3 DNA sequence: TGTGCCACCGGAATTCTGACAGGGGGTCATACAGATACGCAGTATTTT.

The chain joins TRBV6-4 to TRBJ2-3, with D unresolved. The CDR3 sequence is 14 residues long. Germline V CDR1 and CDR2: MRHNA, SNTAGT. Deletions cut 5 bases from V and 2 bases from J, with 11 bases between. The CDR3, as DNA: TGTGCCAGCAGTTTAGGAGATGACACAGATACGCAGTATTTT. Residues: CASSLGDDTDTQYF.

The gene calls are TRBV4-2 and TRBJ2-7; 9 bases match TRBD2. The germline V gene encodes CDR1 LGHNA and CDR2 YNFKEQ. The CDR3 covers 15 residues. V was clipped by 1 base and J by 2 bases; unmatched bases: 3. CDR3 amino acids: CASSQAASGTYEQYF. CDR3 in DNA: TGTGCCAGCAGCCAAGCGGCTAGCGGGACCTACGAGCAGTACTTC.

This clone was seen a few times. J is TRBJ1-2 and V is TRBV28; the D is unclear. The CDR3 runs to 12 residues. The V gene lost 3 bases and the J gene lost 4 bases, with 6 bases spanning the gap. The V gene's germline CDR1 is MDHEN and CDR2 SYDVKM. The CDR3: CASSFGSYGYTF. CDR3 nucleotides: TGTGCCAGCAGTTTCGGTTCCTATGGCTACACCTTC.

V gene TRBV6-5 combines with J gene TRBJ1-5; D uncertain. Germline CDR1 is MNHEY and CDR2 is SVGAGI. The CDR3 totals 13 residues. Trimming pared 0 bases from V and 5 bases from J, leaving 5 bases between. The CDR3 DNA reads as TGTGCCAGCAGTTACTCGTATGATCAGCCCCAGCATTTT. Amino acid sequence: CASSYSYDQPQHF.

The table lists this clone with a few counts. The chain carries TRBV10-1 and TRBJ2-1; 9 bases align to TRBD2. Germline CDR1 reads WNHNN; CDR2 reads SYGVQD (reference sequence). Losses at the gene ends were 5 bases for V and 6 bases for J; bases not matched to a gene: 2. The CDR3 has 13 residues. The CDR3 DNA reads as TGCGCCAGCAGTTTGCGGGAGGGCAATGAGCAGTTCTTC. Amino acids: CASSLREGNEQFF.

The J gene is TRBJ2-5, the V gene TRBV5-4, with 7 bases lining up with TRBD2. The V gene end was trimmed by 0 bases and the J gene end by 5 bases; junction bases not matched to a gene: 7. The germline V gene encodes CDR1 SGHNT and CDR2 YYREEE (reference sequence). This CDR3 comprises 15 residues. The CDR3 DNA reads TGTGCCAGCAGCTTGGGCGGGGGACTGGGGGAGACCCAGTACTTC. Protein: CASSLGGGLGETQYF.

The V gene is TRBV5-1, the J gene TRBJ2-5; D may be TRBD2 (5 bases). The V gene's germline CDR1 is SGHRS and CDR2 YFSETQ. Trimming pared 1 base from V and 5 bases from J, leaving 12 bases between. The CDR3 is made up of 14 amino acids. The CDR3 DNA follows: TGCGCCAGCAGCTTGCCCCAGTCGGGGGAGACCCAGTACTTC. This sequence encodes CASSLPQSGETQYF.